The 9 T cell receptor beta chains below all came from one sample that was sequenced in a study of blood T cell repertoires in COVID-19. The table came from immunoSEQ multiplex PCR; TCRdb's copy has only in-frame clones and leaves some out. The data contain some 40,000 clones, roughly 87% of them singletons. Sample: peripheral blood. These receptor sequences come from a human donor in a cohort sampled during active COVID-19.

This CDR3 reads CASSPLGQPSGYTF. DNA for the CDR3: TGCGCCAGCAGCCCGCTTGGACAGCCTTCAGGCTACACCTTC. J is TRBJ1-2 and V is TRBV5-1; possibly TRBD1 for D (6 bases). Trimming took 4 bases from V and 8 from J, leaving 18 bases between them. Per the germline V gene, CDR1 is SGHRS and CDR2 is YFSETQ. CDR3 length equals 14 residues.

The chain has TRBV6-5 and TRBJ2-1; 7 nucleotides line up with TRBD1. V lost 5 bases to trimming and J lost 2 bases; unmatched junction nucleotides: 3. Looked up from germline, CDR1 is MNHEY and CDR2 is SVGAGI. CDR3 length: 14 amino acids. The CDR3 sequence is CASSPDRAYNEQFF. The CDR3 bases are TGTGCCAGCAGTCCTGACAGGGCCTACAATGAGCAGTTCTTC.

The V gene is TRBV7-2, the J gene TRBJ2-5; the match to TRBD1 covers 7 bases. This CDR3 contains 15 residues. CDR1 SGHTA and CDR2 FQGNSA come from the germline V gene. V was pared by 4 bases and J by 5 bases, with 10 bases of the junction left unmatched. CDR3 residues: CASSYFPRGQETQYF. The CDR3 DNA follows: TGTGCCAGCAGCTATTTCCCCAGGGGACAGGAGACCCAGTACTTC.

The genes are TRBV14 and TRBJ1-1; D might be TRBD1 (6 bases). V dropped 6 bases and J dropped 2 bases, with 19 bases sitting between them. Germline V gives CDR1 SGHDN, CDR2 FVKESK. The CDR3 totals 16 residues. Here the CDR3 reads CASRALRKGDNTEAFF. CDR3 DNA sequence: TGTGCCAGCAGAGCCCTCAGGAAGGGGGATAACACTGAAGCTTTCTTT.

This clone was recorded once. The J gene is TRBJ2-5, the V gene TRBV6-6; 7 bases agree with TRBD1. CDR1 and CDR2 (germline): MNHNY, SVGAGI (reference sequence). Losses at the gene ends were 5 bases for V and 3 bases for J; bases not matched to a gene: 3. The CDR3 spans 13 residues. CDR3: CASSGQGEETQYF. In nucleotides, the CDR3 is TGTGCCAGCAGTGGGCAGGGGGAAGAGACCCAGTACTTC.

This sequence joins TRBV27 and TRBJ2-7; 7 nucleotides match TRBD1. The V gene's germline CDR1 is MNHEY and CDR2 SMNVEV (reference sequence). This CDR3 has 15 amino acids. Losses at the gene ends were 0 bases for V and 2 bases for J; bases not matched to a gene: 4. CDR3 in DNA: TGTGCCAGCAGTTTATCTAGGCAGGGGGCCTACGAGCAGTACTTC. Translating gives CASSLSRQGAYEQYF.

The chain carries TRBV11-3 and TRBJ2-1; the match to TRBD1 covers 7 bases. Unmatched junction bases numbered 1, after V lost 3 bases and J lost 5 bases. The germline V gene has CDR1 SGHNT and CDR2 YENEEA. The CDR3 consists of 13 residues. The CDR3 loop reads CASSFGQDNEQFF. The CDR3 DNA follows: TGTGCCAGCAGCTTCGGACAGGACAATGAGCAGTTCTTC. Drawing the rest from reference TRBV11-3 and TRBJ2-1, the complete variable domain is EAGVVQSPRYKIIEKKQPVAFWCNPISGHNTLYWYLQNLGQGPELLIRYENEEAVDDSQLPKDRFSAERLKGVDSTLKIQPAELGDSAVYLCASSFGQDNEQFFGPGTRLTVL.

The chain links TRBV5-5 to TRBJ1-3; D ambiguous. The CDR3 consists of 18 residues. V lost 0 bases to trimming and J lost 2 bases, with 18 bases between them. The V gene's germline CDR1 is SGHKS and CDR2 YYEKEE (reference sequence). Written as DNA, the CDR3 is TGTGCCAGCAGCTTGGTCAATCGACCGGGAAGGCCTGGAAACACCATATATTTT. Amino acid sequence: CASSLVNRPGRPGNTIYF.

The chain carries TRBV5-1 and TRBJ2-1, with D perhaps matching TRBD1 (6 bases). Germline CDR1 SGHRS, CDR2 YFSETQ. This CDR3 is built from 15 residues. V lost 4 bases, J lost 3 bases, and 14 bases lay in between. The CDR3 region has the DNA TGCGCCAGCAGCGCCGGACAGCAACTCTACAATGAGCAGTTCTTC. Translation: CASSAGQQLYNEQFF.